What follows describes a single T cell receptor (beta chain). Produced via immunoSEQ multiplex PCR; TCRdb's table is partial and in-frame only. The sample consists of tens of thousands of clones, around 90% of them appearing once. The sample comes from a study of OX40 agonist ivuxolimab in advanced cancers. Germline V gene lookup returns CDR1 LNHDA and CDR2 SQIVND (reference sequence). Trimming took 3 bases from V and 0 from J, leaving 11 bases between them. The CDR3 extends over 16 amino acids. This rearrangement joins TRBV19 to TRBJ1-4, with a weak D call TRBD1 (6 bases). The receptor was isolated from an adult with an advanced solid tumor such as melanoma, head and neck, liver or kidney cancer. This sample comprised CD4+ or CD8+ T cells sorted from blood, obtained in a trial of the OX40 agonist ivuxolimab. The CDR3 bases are TGTGCCAGTAGTATCGGCAGGGGTCCAACTAATGAAAAACTGTTTTTT. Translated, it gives CASSIGRGPTNEKLFF. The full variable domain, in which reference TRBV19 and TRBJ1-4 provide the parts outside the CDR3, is DGGITQSPKYLFRKEGQNVTLSCEQNLNHDAMYWYRQDPGQGLRLIYYSQIVNDFQKGDIAEGYSVSREKKESFPLTVTSAQKNPTAFYLCASSIGRGPTNEKLFFGSGTQLSVL.